This entry lists 15 T cell receptor beta chains sequenced from one sample in a study of blood T cell repertoires in COVID-19. Produced via immunoSEQ multiplex PCR; TCRdb's table is partial and in-frame only. The table lists under 120,000 clones, 69% of them singletons. The specimen was peripheral blood. All receptors derive from a man older than 75 with acute or convalescent COVID-19.

CDR3: CASSEGLSYEQYF. The CDR3 DNA follows: TGTGCCAGCAGTGAGGGCCTCTCCTACGAGCAGTACTTC. The chain links TRBV6-1 to TRBJ2-7; D is uncertain. Germline lookup yields CDR1 MNHNS and CDR2 SASEGT. This CDR3 has 13 amino acids. The ends were cut back, 3 bases at V and 0 bases at J, with 6 bases in the middle.

This clone was detected ten times or more. CDR3 DNA: TGTGCCACCAGCAGGAGCGGGAGATCCTACAATGAGCAGTTCTTC. Encoded protein: CATSRSGRSYNEQFF. The rearrangement joins TRBV15 to TRBJ2-1; 8 bases map to TRBD2. This CDR3 has 15 amino acids. J lost 1 base, V lost 3 bases, and 2 bases had no gene match. Germline CDR1 is LNHNV and CDR2 is YYDKDF (reference sequence).

This sequence joins TRBV2 and TRBJ2-2, with D perhaps TRBD2 (5 bases). Germline loops: CDR1 SNHLY, CDR2 FYNNEI. The ends were cut back, 8 bases at V and 1 base at J, with 14 bases in the middle. This CDR3 spans 15 amino acids. CDR3 nucleotides: TGTGCCAGCGGTCGAGGGCGTGGGAACACCGGGGAGCTGTTTTTT. The encoded protein is CASGRGRGNTGELFF.

J is TRBJ1-1 and V is TRBV28; 7 bases agree with TRBD1. CDR1 is MDHEN, CDR2 SYDVKM, per germline. The junction had 8 bases not matched to a gene; V was cut back by 6 bases and J by 4 bases. The CDR3 loop spans 14 amino acids. The DNA for the CDR3 is TGTGCCAGCAGATTACCCACAGGGGTCACTGAAGCTTTCTTT. It translates to CASRLPTGVTEAFF.

The rearrangement uses TRBV7-2 and TRBJ2-2, with 8 bases matching TRBD1. Trimming at V came to 5 bases and at J to 6 bases, leaving 8 bases not matched to a gene. The CDR3 is 15 amino acids. CDR1 SGHTA and CDR2 FQGNSA come from the germline V gene. CDR3 DNA: TGTGCCAGCAGCCTCAGGGGGCGTAAGTCCGGGGAGCTGTTTTTT. Translation: CASSLRGRKSGELFF.

This clone was detected a few times. The CDR3 loop is CASSGQTGIGGYTF. In DNA, the CDR3 is TGTGCCAGCAGCGGCCAGACAGGGATCGGTGGCTACACCTTC. This chain links TRBV9 with TRBJ1-2, with TRBD1 matching over 7 bases. The CDR3 runs 14 residues. J was trimmed by 7 bases and V by 3 bases; bases with no gene match: 9. CDR1 and CDR2 (germline): SGDLS, YYNGEE.

The chain employs TRBV2 and TRBJ2-3; no definite D call. V was pared by 6 bases and J by 3 bases, with 4 bases between. Germline V CDR1 and CDR2: SNHLY, FYNNEI. The CDR3 spans 11 residues. CDR3 residues: CASSLTDTQYF. The CDR3 DNA is TGTGCCAGCAGCCTGACAGATACGCAGTATTTT. Full variable domain (remainder filled in from reference TRBV2 and TRBJ2-3): EPEVTQTPSHQVTQMGQEVILRCVPISNHLYFYWYRQILGQKVEFLVSFYNNEISEKSEIFDDQFSVERPDGSNFTLKIRSTKLEDSAMYFCASSLTDTQYFGPGTRLTVL.

The V and J genes are TRBV6-2 or TRBV6-3 and TRBJ2-1, with TRBD2 as a possible D gene (5 bases). V lost 0 bases and J 5 bases, leaving 20 bases between the germline ends. The germline V gene encodes CDR1 MNHEY and CDR2 SVGEGT. The CDR3 has 18 residues. The CDR3 loop is CASSYSIATDTQHNEQFF. The CDR3 nucleotides are TGTGCCAGCAGTTACTCGATAGCGACTGACACTCAACACAATGAGCAGTTCTTC.

The chain combines TRBV5-8 with TRBJ1-1, with 7 positions matching TRBD1. The junction had 4 bases not matched to a gene; V was cut back by 4 bases and J by 1 base. Germline lookup yields CDR1 SGHTS and CDR2 YDEGEE. The length of the CDR3 is 14 residues. CDR3 sequence: CASSHRGPNTEAFF. DNA for the CDR3: TGTGCCAGCAGCCACAGGGGACCGAACACTGAAGCTTTCTTT.

The chain links TRBV11-3 to TRBJ2-7; the match to TRBD2 covers 8 bases. V shed 5 bases and J 6 bases; nucleotides not matched to a gene: 6. The CDR3 has 13 residues. Germline-derived CDR1 and CDR2 are SGHNT and YENEEA. The CDR3 reads CASSGSGSGEQYF. CDR3 in DNA: TGTGCCAGCAGCGGAAGCGGGAGCGGCGAGCAGTACTTC.

A few counts support this clone. Sequence at one end of the junction differs from germline and may be a read error. V gene TRBV18 combines with J gene TRBJ1-1; D may be TRBD1 (6 bases). This CDR3 contains 16 residues. Germline CDR1 and CDR2: KGHSH and LQKENI. Here the CDR3 reads CASSPPNTGLNAEAFF. Written as DNA, the CDR3 is TGTGCCAGCTCACCACCCAACACAGGGCTGAACGCTGAAGCTTTCTTT. The full variable domain, completed using reference TRBV18 and TRBJ1-1, is NAGVMQNPRHLVRRRGQEARLRCSPMKGHSHVYWYRQLPEEGLKFMVYLQKENIIDESGMPKERFSAEFPKEGPSILRIQQVVRGDSAAYFCASSPPNTGLNAEAFFGQGTRLTVV.

The rearrangement uses TRBV28 and TRBJ2-4; a weak D match, TRBD1 (6 bases). The ends were cut back, 6 bases at V and 4 bases at J, with 13 bases in the middle. The CDR3 length is 14 residues. Germline V gene data show CDR1 as MDHEN and CDR2 as SYDVKM. This CDR3 is CASSSRDKKNIQYF. For the CDR3, the DNA is TGTGCCAGCAGCTCCCGGGACAAGAAAAACATTCAGTACTTC. The full variable domain, its missing parts supplied by reference TRBV28 and TRBJ2-4, is DVKVTQSSRYLVKRTGEKVFLECVQDMDHENMFWYRQDPGLGLRLIYFSYDVKMKEKGDIPEGYSVSREKKERFSLILESASTNQTSMYLCASSSRDKKNIQYFGAGTRLSVL.

The J gene is TRBJ1-1, the V gene TRBV29-1, with TRBD1 as a possible D gene (5 bases). The V end lost 3 bases, the J end lost 1 base, and 9 bases lay between the germline ends. Germline CDR1 and CDR2: SQVTM and ANQGSEA. The CDR3 runs 13 residues. Written as DNA, the CDR3 is TGCAGCGTTGAGGGAGGGACGAACACTGAAGCTTTCTTT. Encoded protein: CSVEGGTNTEAFF.

CDR3 nucleotides: TGTGCCAGCATCTCGGTCGGAAACACCATATATTTT. Its protein is CASISVGNTIYF. The chain employs TRBV28 and TRBJ1-3; D not certain. The germline gives CDR1 MDHEN, CDR2 SYDVKM. There are 12 residues in the CDR3. Trimming took 7 bases from V and 4 from J, leaving 8 bases between them.

This chain joins TRBV7-2 and TRBJ2-3; maybe TRBD2 (5 bases). Germline V gives CDR1 SGHTA, CDR2 FQGNSA. This CDR3 is 16 amino acids long. V was trimmed by 0 bases and J by 5 bases, leaving 15 bases between them. CDR3 sequence: CASSLAGVFSGDTQYF. The CDR3 DNA sequence: TGTGCCAGCAGCTTAGCCGGGGTTTTTTCAGGAGATACGCAGTATTTT.